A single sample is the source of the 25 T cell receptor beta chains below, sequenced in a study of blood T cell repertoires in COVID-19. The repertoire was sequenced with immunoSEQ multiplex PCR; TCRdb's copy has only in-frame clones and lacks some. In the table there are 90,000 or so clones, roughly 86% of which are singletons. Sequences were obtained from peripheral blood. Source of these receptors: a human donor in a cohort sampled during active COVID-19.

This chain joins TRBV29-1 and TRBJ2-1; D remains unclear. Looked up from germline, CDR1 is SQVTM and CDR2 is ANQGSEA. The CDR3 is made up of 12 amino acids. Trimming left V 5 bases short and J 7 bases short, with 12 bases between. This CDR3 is CSVSSTGNEQFF. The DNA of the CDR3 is TGCAGCGTTTCATCGACTGGTAATGAGCAGTTCTTC.

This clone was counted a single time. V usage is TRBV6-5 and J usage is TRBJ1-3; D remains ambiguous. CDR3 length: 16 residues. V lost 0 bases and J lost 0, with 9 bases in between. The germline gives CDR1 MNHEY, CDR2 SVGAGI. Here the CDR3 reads CASSYSRPNSGNTIYF. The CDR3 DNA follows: TGTGCCAGCAGTTACTCGAGGCCGAACTCTGGAAACACCATATATTTT.

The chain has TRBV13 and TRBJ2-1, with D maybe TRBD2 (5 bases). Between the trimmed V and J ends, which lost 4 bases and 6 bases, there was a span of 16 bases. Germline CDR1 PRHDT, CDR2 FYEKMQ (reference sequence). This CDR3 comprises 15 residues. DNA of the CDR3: TGTGCCAGCAGCTCAGAGGGTCCCGACGGCAATGAGCAGTTCTTC. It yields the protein CASSSEGPDGNEQFF.

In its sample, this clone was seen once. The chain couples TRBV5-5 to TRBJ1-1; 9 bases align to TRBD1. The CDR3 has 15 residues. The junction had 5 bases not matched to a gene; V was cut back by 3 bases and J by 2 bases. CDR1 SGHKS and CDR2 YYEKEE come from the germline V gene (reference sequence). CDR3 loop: CASSYRDRVNTEAFF. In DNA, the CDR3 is TGTGCCAGCAGCTACCGGGACAGGGTTAACACTGAAGCTTTCTTT.

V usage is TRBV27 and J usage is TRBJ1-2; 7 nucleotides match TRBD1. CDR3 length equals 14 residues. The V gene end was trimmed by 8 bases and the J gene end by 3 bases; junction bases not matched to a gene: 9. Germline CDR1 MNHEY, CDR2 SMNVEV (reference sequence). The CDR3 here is CASGTTGVHYGYTF. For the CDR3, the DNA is TGTGCCAGCGGGACAACAGGGGTTCACTATGGCTACACCTTC.

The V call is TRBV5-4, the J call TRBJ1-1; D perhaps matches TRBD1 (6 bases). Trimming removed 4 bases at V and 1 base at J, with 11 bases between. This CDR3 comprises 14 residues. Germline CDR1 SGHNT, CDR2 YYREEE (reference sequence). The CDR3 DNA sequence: TGTGCCAGCAGCCCCCCGGACAGGAACACTGAAGCTTTCTTT. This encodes CASSPPDRNTEAFF. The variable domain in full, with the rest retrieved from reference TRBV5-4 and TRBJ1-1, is ETGVTQSPTHLIKTRGQQVTLRCSSQSGHNTVSWYQQALGQGPQFIFQYYREEENGRGNFPPRFSGLQFPNYSSELNVNALELDDSALYLCASSPPDRNTEAFFGQGTRLTVV.

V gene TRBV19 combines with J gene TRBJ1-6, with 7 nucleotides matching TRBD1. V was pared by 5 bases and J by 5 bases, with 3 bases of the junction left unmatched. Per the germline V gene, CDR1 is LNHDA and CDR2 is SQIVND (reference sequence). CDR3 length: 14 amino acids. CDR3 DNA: TGTGCCAGTAGTGCCGGGACAGATAATTCACCCCTCCACTTT. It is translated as CASSAGTDNSPLHF.

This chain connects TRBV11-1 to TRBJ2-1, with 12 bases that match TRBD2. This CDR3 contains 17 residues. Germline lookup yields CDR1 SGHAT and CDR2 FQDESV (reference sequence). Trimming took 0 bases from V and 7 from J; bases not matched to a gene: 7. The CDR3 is CASSLAPTSGGRNEQFF. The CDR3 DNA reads TGTGCCAGCAGCTTAGCGCCGACTAGCGGGGGTAGGAATGAGCAGTTCTTC.

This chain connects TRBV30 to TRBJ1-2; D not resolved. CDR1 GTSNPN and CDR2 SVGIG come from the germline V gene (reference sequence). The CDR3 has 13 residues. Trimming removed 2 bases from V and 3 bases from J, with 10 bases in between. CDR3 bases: TGTGCCTGGAGTACCGGGTCTTACTATGGCTACACCTTC. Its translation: CAWSTGSYYGYTF. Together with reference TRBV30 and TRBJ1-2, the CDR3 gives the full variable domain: SQTIHQWPATLVQPVGSPLSLECTVEGTSNPNLYWYRQAAGRGLQLLFYSVGIGQISSEVPQNLSASRPQDRQFILSSKKLLLSDSGFYLCAWSTGSYYGYTFGSGTRLTVV.

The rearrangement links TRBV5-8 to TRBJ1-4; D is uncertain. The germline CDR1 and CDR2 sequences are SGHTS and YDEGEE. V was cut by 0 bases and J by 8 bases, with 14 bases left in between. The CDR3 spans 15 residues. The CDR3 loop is CASSLGFRSLEKLFF. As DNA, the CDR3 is TGTGCCAGCAGCTTGGGTTTCAGGTCCTTGGAAAAACTGTTTTTT.

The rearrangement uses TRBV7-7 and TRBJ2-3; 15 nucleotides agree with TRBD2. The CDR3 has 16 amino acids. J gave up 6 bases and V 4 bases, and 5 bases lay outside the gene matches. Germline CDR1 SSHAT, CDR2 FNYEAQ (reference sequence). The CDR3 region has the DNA TGTGCCAGCAGCTCGGGACTAGCGGGGGGCGGGGATACGCAGTATTTT. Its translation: CASSSGLAGGGDTQYF.

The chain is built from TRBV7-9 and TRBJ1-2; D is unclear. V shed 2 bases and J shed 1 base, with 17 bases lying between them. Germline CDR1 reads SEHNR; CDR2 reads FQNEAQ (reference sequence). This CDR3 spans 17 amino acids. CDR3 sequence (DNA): TGTGCCAGCAGCTTACTACCCAGGTCAGACAATAACTATGGCTACACCTTC. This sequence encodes CASSLLPRSDNNYGYTF.

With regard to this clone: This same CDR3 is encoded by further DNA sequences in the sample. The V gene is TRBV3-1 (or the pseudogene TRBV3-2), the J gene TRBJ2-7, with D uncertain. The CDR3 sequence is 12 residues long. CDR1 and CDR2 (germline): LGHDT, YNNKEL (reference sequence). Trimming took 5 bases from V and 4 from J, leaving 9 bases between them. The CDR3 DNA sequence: TGTGCCAGCAGCTTTAGTTCGTACGAGCAGTACTTC. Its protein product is CASSFSSYEQYF.

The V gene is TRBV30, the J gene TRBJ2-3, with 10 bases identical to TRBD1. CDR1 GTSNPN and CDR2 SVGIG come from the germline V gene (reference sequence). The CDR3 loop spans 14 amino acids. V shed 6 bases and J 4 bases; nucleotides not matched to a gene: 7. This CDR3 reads CACRGDRGSDTQYF. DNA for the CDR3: TGTGCCTGTCGGGGGGACAGGGGCTCAGATACGCAGTATTTT.

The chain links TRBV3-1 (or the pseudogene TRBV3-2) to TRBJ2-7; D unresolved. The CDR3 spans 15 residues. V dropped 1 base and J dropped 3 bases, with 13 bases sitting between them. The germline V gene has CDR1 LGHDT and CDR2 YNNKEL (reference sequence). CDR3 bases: TGTGCCAGCAGCCAAGGAGGTAGCCTCTTCTACGAGCAGTACTTC. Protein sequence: CASSQGGSLFYEQYF.

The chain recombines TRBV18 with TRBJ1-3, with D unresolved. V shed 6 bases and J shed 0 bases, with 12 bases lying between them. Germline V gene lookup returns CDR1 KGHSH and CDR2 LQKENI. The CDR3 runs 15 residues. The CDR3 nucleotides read TGTGCCAGCTCTGGTAACAGTCACTCTGGAAACACCATATATTTT. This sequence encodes CASSGNSHSGNTIYF.

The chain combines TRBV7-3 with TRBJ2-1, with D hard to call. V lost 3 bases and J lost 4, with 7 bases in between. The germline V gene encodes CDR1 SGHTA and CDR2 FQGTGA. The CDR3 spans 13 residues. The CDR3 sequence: CASSLLGYNEQFF. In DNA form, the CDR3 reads TGTGCCAGCAGCTTGCTAGGTTACAATGAGCAGTTCTTC.

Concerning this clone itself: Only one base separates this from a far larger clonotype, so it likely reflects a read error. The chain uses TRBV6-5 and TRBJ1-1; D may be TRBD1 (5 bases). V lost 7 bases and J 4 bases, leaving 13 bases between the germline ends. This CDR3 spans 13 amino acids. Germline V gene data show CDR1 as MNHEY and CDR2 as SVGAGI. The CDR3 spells CASIQQVATEAFF. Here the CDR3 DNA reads TGTGCCAGCATCCAACAGGTGGCCACTGAAGCTTTCTTT.

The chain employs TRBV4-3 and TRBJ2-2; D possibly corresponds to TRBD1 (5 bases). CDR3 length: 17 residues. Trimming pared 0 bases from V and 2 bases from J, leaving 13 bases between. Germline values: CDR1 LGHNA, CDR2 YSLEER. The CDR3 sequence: CASSQDPAGLNTGELFF. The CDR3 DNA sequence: TGCGCCAGCAGCCAAGACCCCGCAGGGCTAAACACCGGGGAGCTGTTTTTT.

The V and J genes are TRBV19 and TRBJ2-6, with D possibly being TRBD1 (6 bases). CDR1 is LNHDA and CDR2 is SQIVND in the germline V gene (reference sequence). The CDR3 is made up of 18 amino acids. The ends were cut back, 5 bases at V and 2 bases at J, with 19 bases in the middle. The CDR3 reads CASSLQGRILAGANVLTF. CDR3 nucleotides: TGTGCCAGTAGTCTACAGGGTAGGATCCTCGCTGGGGCCAACGTCCTGACTTTC. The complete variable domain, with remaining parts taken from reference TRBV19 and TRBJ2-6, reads DGGITQSPKYLFRKEGQNVTLSCEQNLNHDAMYWYRQDPGQGLRLIYYSQIVNDFQKGDIAEGYSVSREKKESFPLTVTSAQKNPTAFYLCASSLQGRILAGANVLTFGAGSRLTVL.

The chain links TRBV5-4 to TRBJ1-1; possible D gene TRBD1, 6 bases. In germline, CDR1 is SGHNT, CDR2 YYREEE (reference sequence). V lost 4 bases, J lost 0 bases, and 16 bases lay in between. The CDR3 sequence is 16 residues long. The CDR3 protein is CASSPRGAAMNTEAFF. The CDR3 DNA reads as TGTGCCAGCAGCCCCCGGGGGGCAGCTATGAACACTGAAGCTTTCTTT.

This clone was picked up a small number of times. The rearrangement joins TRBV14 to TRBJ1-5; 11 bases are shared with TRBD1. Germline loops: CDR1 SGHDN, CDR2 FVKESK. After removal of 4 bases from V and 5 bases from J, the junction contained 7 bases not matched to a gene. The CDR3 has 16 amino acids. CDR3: CASSLGTGGVHQPQHF. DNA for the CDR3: TGTGCCAGCAGCCTCGGGACAGGGGGAGTGCATCAGCCCCAGCATTTT.

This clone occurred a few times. The CDR3 DNA is TGCGCCAGCAGCTTGAGCCAGGGGGGAACCTACGAGCAGTACTTC. Translating gives CASSLSQGGTYEQYF. The chain carries TRBV5-1 and TRBJ2-7; weak D call: TRBD1 (7 bases). The CDR3 is 15 amino acids. The V gene's germline CDR1 is SGHRS and CDR2 YFSETQ. V gave up 1 base and J gave up 2 bases, with 13 bases separating them.

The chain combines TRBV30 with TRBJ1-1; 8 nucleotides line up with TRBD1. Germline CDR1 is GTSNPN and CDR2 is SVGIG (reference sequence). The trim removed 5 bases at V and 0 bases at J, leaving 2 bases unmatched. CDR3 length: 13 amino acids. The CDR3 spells CAWGTGLNTEAFF. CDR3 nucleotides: TGTGCCTGGGGGACAGGATTGAACACTGAAGCTTTCTTT.

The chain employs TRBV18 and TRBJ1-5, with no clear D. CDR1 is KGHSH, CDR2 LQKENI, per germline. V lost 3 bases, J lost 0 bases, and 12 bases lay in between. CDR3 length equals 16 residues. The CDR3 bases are TGTGCCAGCTCACCGCGATCGTCGAATAGCAATCAGCCCCAGCATTTT. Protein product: CASSPRSSNSNQPQHF.